This TCR beta chain emerged from a study of cytomegalovirus exposure and HLA in healthy donors (dated by TCRdb to about 2017). Study-wide context: An earlier analysis of 587 of the donors reported about 280 Gb of sequence data and some 110 million unique TCR beta sequences obtained from approximately 180 million T cells. Around 320 gigabases of sequencing data and tens of millions of unique TCR sequences were included in an early release covering about 700 HLA-typed donors. Of the roughly 410 genotyped donors, more than 75% were placed in the genetic ancestry cluster associated with self-reported Caucasian donors. The study was designed to test whether signatures of past pathogen exposure could be identified by cataloging public T cell receptors. Using immunosequencing, the study profiled T cell repertoires from 500 to 800 subjects and related those repertoires to cytomegalovirus serostatus. Along with the roughly 670-subject first cohort, a separate validation cohort of around 120 different subjects was used. To predict cytomegalovirus infection status, the study brought together high-throughput TCR immunosequencing, statistical association of individual TCRs with disease status, and machine learning. In a later analysis, previously published TCR beta repertoires from about 670 donors were re-analyzed and high-resolution HLA genotyping was added so that TCR occurrence patterns could be studied. Rather than drawing on any new phenotypic data, the later analysis identified candidate immune exposures from TCR beta sequences and the way those sequences occurred across donors. An earlier analysis of 587 of the donors used high-throughput TCR beta sequencing to judge whether each TCR beta V gene segment behaved as functional or pseudogenic. Alongside the repertoire data, information on donor age, sex, ethnicity and CMV serostatus was compiled. A later genetic analysis used genome-wide SNP genotypes for about 65% of the 666 donors, treating that subset as a discovery cohort. All discovery cohort repertoires had been generated using a single sequencing platform. Both class I and class II loci were covered by HLA typing, at four-digit resolution. Typing coverage varied by locus: about 620-630 donors for A, B, C, DRB1 and DQB1; more than 500 for DQA1; about 600 for DPA1; roughly 470 for DPB1. Several DR-DQ haplotypes were handled as single units for association and clustering, since linkage in the cohort was strong. Across approximately 400 genotyped donors of the cohort, an average of about 240,000 unique TCR beta nucleotide sequences per donor were sequenced, and 15% to 20% of those sequences were non-productive. On the study overall, not on this receptor specifically: In a later analysis, HLA-associated TCR beta chains were found to be more clonally expanded and to have lower generation probabilities than equally common non-associated chains. When HLA alleles, especially DR and DQ, strongly co-occurred, attributing TCR associations to individual alleles was difficult. Specific HLA alleles were associated with 15,000 to 20,000 TCR beta sequences at a false discovery rate of 0.05 in a later analysis. V-gene and J-gene trimming of TCR beta chains was associated with a missense DCLRE1C variant in a later genetic analysis, and the association was replicated in an independent cohort. The earlier analysis of a few hundred of the donors excluded roughly 16 rarely observed V segments, including chromosome 9 orphons, because counts were too low. Because HLA typing was missing for some donors at each locus, association tests included only the typed subset. The classifier was reported to diagnose cytomegalovirus status with high specificity and sensitivity in both the original and validation cohorts. The presence/absence analyses assumed that sequencing depth was roughly uniform across donors, and that assumption may not be true. The 87-base-pair reads could not distinguish some IMGT-functional V segments, including TRBV6-2 and TRBV6-3, so those segments were excluded. Broadly in line with IMGT annotations, most TCR beta V segments showed up in productive rearrangements about 90% or about 30% of the time in an earlier analysis of 450 to 750 of the donors. The authors suggested that the approach could potentially be generalized to other disease states and immunological phenotypes. Three of the identified cytomegalovirus-associated TCR beta chains were confirmed in vitro to be specific for cytomegalovirus antigens. The study gave a list of 150 to 200 TCR beta chains associated with cytomegalovirus. The cohort was sequenced for TCR beta chains only, and without alpha or paired-chain data the features that could be detected were limited. The only immune exposure information available for the cohort was CMV serostatus. According to a later analysis, TCR association rates differed among HLA loci, with DRB1 alleles showing the most associated TCRs and HLA-C alleles showing the fewest. A later analysis found that most CMV-associated TCR beta chains appeared HLA-restricted, with HLA associations seemingly driven largely by CMV exposure. A further reported finding was that TCR beta sequences accurately predicted the HLA-A and HLA-B alleles for most subjects in the first cohort. Compared with the 666-donor mean, donors in an Asian-associated ancestry cluster had fewer N-insertions in productive TCRs, according to a later genetic analysis. Most TCR sequences were seen in very few donors, while some public TCRs were found in many individuals. A cluster of highly shared sequence variants was judged likely to represent a technical artifact of the sequencing pipeline. Correlated functional status among segregating V segments might reflect linkage disequilibrium, but an unknown experimental factor could not be ruled out. Several of the top co-occurrence clusters appeared to be linked to parvovirus B19, influenza, CMV and Epstein-Barr virus, according to a later analysis.

The cohort was made up of around 720 healthy bone marrow donors. Cohort members were all nominally healthy when sampled, although unrecorded immune exposures were likely present. The donor was CMV seronegative and belonged to the group of 352 seronegative cohort members. A peripheral blood sample was provided by each donor, and peripheral blood mononuclear cells were used for TCR beta sequencing. Genomic DNA extraction from the blood cell samples was performed with the Qiagen DNeasy Blood Extraction Kit. CDR1 MNHNY and CDR2 SVGAGI are derived from the germline V gene (reference sequence). The CDR3 covers 12 residues, taking in both the cysteine and the phenylalanine. Just CDR3 DNA is preserved here, 36 bases in frame from base 1. V sheds 2 bases and J sheds 6 bases, leaving 2 bases between their ends. Receptors were amplified or captured by the immunoSEQ multiplex PCR assay. A mixture of 60 forward primers for TCR Vbeta segments and 13 reverse primers for TCR Jbeta segments was used in the multiplex PCR. The CDR3 region of rearranged TCR beta genes was amplified from genomic DNA with a multiplex PCR assay. On the Illumina HiSeq System, the amplified TCR beta libraries were sequenced as 87-base-pair reads. Per the original workflow: In a later analysis, tens of millions of unique TCR beta chains were counted across the approximately 620 repertoires, and roughly 10 million of these chains were shared by at least two donors. Raw reads were error-corrected and collapsed into unique sequences by a nearest-neighbor algorithm in which closely related sequences were merged to remove PCR and sequencing errors. To assign V, D and J gene segments, CDR3 sequences were aligned to IMGT reference sequences. For a sequence to be retained, at least a six-nucleotide match to both a V gene segment and a J gene segment was required. Rearrangements were classified as productive when the CDR3 lacked stop codons and remained in frame with V and J, and all other rearrangements were classified as non-productive. CDR3 was defined according to IMGT convention as the region running from the second conserved V-encoded cysteine to the conserved J-encoded phenylalanine. Sequences without an unambiguous match to a single V gene segment were excluded from the earlier analysis of a few hundred of the donors. In an earlier analysis of around 590 of the donors, a V segment was called functional when productive rearrangements were above 56.7%, and segregating when the standard deviation between donors exceeded 5%. A statistical classification framework was developed to diagnose cytomegalovirus status using the catalog of TCR beta chain sequences. In a later analysis, TCR nucleotide sequences were compared against IMGT/GENE-DB human TR gene sequences so that V and J genes could be assigned. In a later analysis, CDR3 sequences and most-parsimonious VDJ recombination scenarios were assigned using the TCRdist pipeline. In a later analysis, every TCR beta chain was defined by the combination of its CDR3 amino acid sequence and its V-gene family, and reads without a unique V-gene family were dropped. To address suspected cross-contamination and a sequencing artifact, a later analysis removed several hundred highly shared, low-generation-probability nucleotide sequences. In a later analysis, a clonal expansion index was calculated for each public chain from normalized within-repertoire ranks of inferred template counts. Generation probabilities in a later analysis came from a VDJ recombination model fitted to out-of-frame rearrangements, and those results were checked against IGoR. In a later analysis, hypergeometric tests were used to score TCR-TCR, TCR-HLA and TCR-CMV co-occurrence, with a repertoire-size bias correction applied to TCR pairs. A later analysis estimated false discovery rates by permuting HLA or CMV assignments 20 times. A later analysis grouped co-occurring TCRs with DBSCAN, adding TCRdist sequence similarity when clustering within HLA-allele-positive subsets. Co-occurrence clustering excluded repertoires with fewer than 30,000 or more than 120,000 public chains, plus five with anomalous nucleotide sharing. In TCRdb, the immuneACCESS table is reduced to in-frame sequences with V and J assigned. These tables do not hold every clone; where another copy was compared, an unresolved V gene accounts for under half, and the others remain unexplained. V and J calls and clone size are those listed in that table; D and trimming were worked out from the DNA. For this sample there are fewer than 200,000 clones; approximately 81% appear just once. The biggest ten clones account for roughly 1.5% of the sample.

This clone was observed a few times. Its target antigen remains unknown. Nothing much larger sits one base from this clone, and base qualities are not available. This clonotype originated in a male donor in good health and CMV-seronegative. The chain joins TRBV6-6 to TRBJ1-6; confidence is insufficient to name the D gene. Specimen: PBMCs. The CDR3 is CASSYLNSPLHF. Here is the DNA: TGTGCCAGCAGTTACCTTAATTCACCCCTCCACTTT.